These 30 T cell receptor beta chains originate from one sample sequenced in a study of cytomegalovirus exposure and HLA in healthy donors. A multiplex PCR was run with 60 Vbeta primers and 13 Jbeta primers. Here immunoSEQ multiplex PCR was the method, and the copy in TCRdb shows in-frame clones only, minus some. The data show approximately 140,000 clones, 70% to 90% seen once. The sample was PBMCs. The source is a middle-aged woman in good health and CMV-seropositive.

This clone was counted between two and nine times. The genes are TRBV19 and TRBJ1-1; D unresolved. The CDR3 is made up of 15 amino acids. Germline V gene sequence: CDR1 LNHDA, CDR2 SQIVND (reference sequence). V shed 7 bases and J shed 8 bases, with 23 bases lying between them. The CDR3 region has the DNA TGTGCCAGTAAAATATCCCGAGGTCGCTTCGTCGAAGCTTTCTTT. This codes for CASKISRGRFVEAFF.

This sequence joins TRBV25-1 and TRBJ2-5; 7 bases fit TRBD1. The CDR3 covers 15 residues. Germline CDR1 MGHDK, CDR2 SYGVNS. With V trimmed by 8 bases and J by 5 bases, 14 bases remained unmatched. The CDR3 DNA reads as TGTGCCAGCCATGATGACAGGGCGTATCCGGAGACCCAGTACTTC. Amino acid sequence: CASHDDRAYPETQYF.

This clone was detected a few times. J is TRBJ1-1 and V is TRBV5-1; TRBD1 is a possible D gene (6 bases). This CDR3 has 14 residues. Germline values: CDR1 SGHRS, CDR2 YFSETQ. The germline V and J ends were trimmed by 2 bases and 2 bases, with 10 bases remaining between them. The CDR3 DNA is TGCGCCAGCAGCTTCGGACAGTTTAACACTGAAGCTTTCTTT. The encoded protein is CASSFGQFNTEAFF. Looking up the rest from reference TRBV5-1 and TRBJ1-1 gives the full variable domain: KAGVTQTPRYLIKTRGQQVTLSCSPISGHRSVSWYQQTPGQGLQFLFEYFSETQRNKGNFPGRFSGRQFSNSRSEMNVSTLELGDSALYLCASSFGQFNTEAFFGQGTRLTVV.

The CDR3 here is CASSVGPAGGTGELFF. In DNA, the CDR3 is TGTGCCAGCAGCGTAGGGCCGGCGGGGGGGACCGGGGAGCTGTTTTTT. The chain combines TRBV9 with TRBJ2-2; the match to TRBD2 covers 9 bases. The germline gives CDR1 SGDLS, CDR2 YYNGEE. The CDR3 is 16 residues long. The trim removed 0 bases at V and 5 bases at J, leaving 5 bases unmatched.

The chain joins TRBV7-9 to TRBJ1-1; D remains unclear. Trimming took 1 base from V and 4 from J, leaving 7 bases between them. Germline assignment: CDR1 SEHNR and CDR2 FQNEAQ (reference sequence). This CDR3 contains 13 residues. The DNA for the CDR3 is TGTGCCAGCAGCTTAGAGGAGGCCACTGAAGCTTTCTTT. Translation: CASSLEEATEAFF.

The chain is built from TRBV30 and TRBJ1-1; TRBD1 matches 8 bases. CDR3 length: 12 amino acids. After removal of 7 bases from V and 2 bases from J, the junction contained 3 bases not matched to a gene. Per the germline V gene, CDR1 is GTSNPN and CDR2 is SVGIG (reference sequence). The CDR3 region is CASDRGNTEAFF. The DNA of the CDR3 is TGTGCCTCCGACAGGGGAAACACTGAAGCTTTCTTT.

The chain carries TRBV5-4 and TRBJ2-5; 12 bases align to TRBD1. Germline CDR1 reads SGHNT; CDR2 reads YYREEE (reference sequence). With 4 bases clipped from V and 3 bases from J, the junction kept 7 bases outside the gene matches. The CDR3 runs 16 residues. The CDR3 is CASSPPGTGGKETQYF. The DNA of the CDR3 is TGTGCCAGCAGCCCGCCCGGGACAGGGGGCAAAGAGACCCAGTACTTC.

The CDR3 region is CASSEERSRGAFF. DNA of the CDR3: TGTGCCAGCAGTGAAGAAAGGAGCAGGGGGGCTTTCTTT. The V call is TRBV6-1, the J call TRBJ1-1; 7 nucleotides align to TRBD1. There are 13 residues in the CDR3. Unmatched junction bases numbered 7, after V lost 1 base and J lost 11 bases. CDR1 and CDR2 from the germline V gene are MNHNS and SASEGT.

This chain uses TRBV5-1 with TRBJ1-1; TRBD1 is a possible D gene (6 bases). Trimming took 2 bases from V and 0 from J, leaving 14 bases between them. Germline CDR1 and CDR2: SGHRS and YFSETQ. This CDR3 is 16 amino acids long. Here the CDR3 reads CASSFAGTTMNTEAFF. CDR3 nucleotide sequence: TGCGCCAGCAGCTTCGCCGGGACAACGATGAACACTGAAGCTTTCTTT.

This clone was seen more than once but under ten times. The CDR3 region has the DNA TGTGCCAGCAGCTTGGTACGCGGGGGAGACAATGAGCAGTTCTTC. Encoded protein: CASSLVRGGDNEQFF. This chain uses TRBV5-4 with TRBJ2-1; 7 nucleotides match TRBD2. Unmatched junction bases numbered 5, after V lost 0 bases and J lost 5 bases. CDR3 length: 15 amino acids. In germline, CDR1 is SGHNT, CDR2 YYREEE (reference sequence).

The rearrangement uses TRBV18 and TRBJ2-7, with 7 bases identical to TRBD2. The CDR3 extends over 16 amino acids. Germline V gives CDR1 KGHSH, CDR2 LQKENI. V shed 3 bases and J 3 bases; nucleotides not matched to a gene: 11. The CDR3 bases are TGTGCCAGCTCACCTTCCTTAATTGGGGGGGACTACGAGCAGTACTTC. This sequence encodes CASSPSLIGGDYEQYF.

This chain connects TRBV7-2 to TRBJ1-2; TRBD1 agrees at 12 bases. CDR1 and CDR2 (germline): SGHTA, FQGNSA. The CDR3 is 16 residues long. Trimming took 2 bases from V and 4 from J; bases not matched to a gene: 5. CDR3 nucleotides: TGTGCCAGCAGCTTATTCGGGACAGGGGGCGGCTATGGCTACACCTTC. It is translated as CASSLFGTGGGYGYTF.

This chain connects TRBV19 to TRBJ1-1; 9 bases fit TRBD1. V was pared by 1 base and J by 9 bases, with 3 bases of the junction left unmatched. Germline CDR1 reads LNHDA; CDR2 reads SQIVND (reference sequence). The CDR3 totals 13 residues. This chain's CDR3 is CASSIGTGDQAFF. The CDR3 DNA reads as TGTGCCAGTAGTATAGGGACAGGGGATCAAGCTTTCTTT. Full variable domain (outside the CDR3, taken from reference TRBV19 and TRBJ1-1): DGGITQSPKYLFRKEGQNVTLSCEQNLNHDAMYWYRQDPGQGLRLIYYSQIVNDFQKGDIAEGYSVSREKKESFPLTVTSAQKNPTAFYLCASSIGTGDQAFFGQGTRLTVV.

The rearrangement joins TRBV27 to TRBJ1-3; possible D gene TRBD1, 6 bases. Looked up from germline, CDR1 is MNHEY and CDR2 is SMNVEV (reference sequence). Trimming shortened V by 6 bases and J by 0 bases, and 12 bases separated the two germline ends. The CDR3 is made up of 15 amino acids. CDR3 in amino acids: CASSNTGYSGNTIYF. CDR3 in DNA: TGTGCCAGCAGCAATACAGGGTACTCTGGAAACACCATATATTTT.

The chain combines TRBV7-9 with TRBJ2-7; D is unclear. CDR3 length: 13 residues. Per germline, CDR1 SEHNR and CDR2 FQNEAQ (reference sequence). Trimming pared 5 bases from V and 3 bases from J, leaving 11 bases between. CDR3 residues: CASSPVRSYEQYF. CDR3 DNA: TGTGCCAGCAGCCCGGTTCGGAGCTACGAGCAGTACTTC.

The V and J genes are TRBV7-8 and TRBJ1-2; possible D gene TRBD1, 6 bases. Germline CDR1 is SGHVS and CDR2 is FQNEAQ. Deletions cut 5 bases from V and 4 bases from J, with 20 bases between. The CDR3 runs to 16 residues. CDR3 in amino acids: CASSTGGVQGVYGYTF. The CDR3 DNA reads TGTGCCAGCAGCACGGGGGGCGTACAGGGTGTCTATGGCTACACCTTC.

Only a few counts were recorded for this clone. The chain carries TRBV28 and TRBJ1-1, with 8 bases that match TRBD1. The germline V gene encodes CDR1 MDHEN and CDR2 SYDVKM. V was pared by 6 bases and J by 8 bases, with 5 bases of the junction left unmatched. The CDR3 consists of 12 residues. The CDR3 is CASSRGQGEAFF. The CDR3 nucleotides are TGTGCCAGCAGCCGTGGACAGGGCGAAGCTTTCTTT.

V usage is TRBV28 and J usage is TRBJ1-1, with 10 bases lining up with TRBD1. Germline loops: CDR1 MDHEN, CDR2 SYDVKM. The CDR3 sequence is 14 residues long. After removal of 3 bases from V and 5 bases from J, the junction contained 3 bases not matched to a gene. The CDR3 loop is CASSFDRGRTEAFF. The CDR3 DNA is TGTGCCAGCAGTTTTGACAGGGGGCGGACTGAAGCTTTCTTT.

This rearrangement joins TRBV9 to TRBJ2-2; the D gene is possibly TRBD1 (5 bases). The length of the CDR3 is 13 residues. Trimming shortened V by 3 bases and J by 5 bases, and 8 bases separated the two germline ends. CDR1 and CDR2 (germline): SGDLS, YYNGEE. Here the CDR3 reads CASSAQGTGELFF. Written as DNA, the CDR3 is TGTGCCAGCAGCGCTCAGGGAACCGGGGAGCTGTTTTTT. Together with reference TRBV9 and TRBJ2-2, the CDR3 gives the full variable domain: DSGVTQTPKHLITATGQRVTLRCSPRSGDLSVYWYQQSLDQGLQFLIQYYNGEERAKGNILERFSAQQFPDLHSELNLSSLELGDSALYFCASSAQGTGELFFGEGSRLTVL.

Of note for this clone: Different DNA sequences within this sample yield the same CDR3. The chain joins TRBV7-3 to TRBJ2-1; 11 bases agree with TRBD2. Germline trimming cut 5 bases from V and 4 bases from J; bases unmatched to any gene: 4. Germline CDR1 is SGHTA and CDR2 is FQGTGA. The CDR3 length is 15 residues. The DNA of the CDR3 is TGTGCCAGCAGCCAGACTAGCGGGATATACAATGAGCAGTTCTTC. The encoded protein is CASSQTSGIYNEQFF. Full variable domain (missing parts from reference TRBV7-3 and TRBJ2-1): GAGVSQTPSNKVTEKGKYVELRCDPISGHTALYWYRQSLGQGPEFLIYFQGTGAADDSGLPNDRFFAVRPEGSVSTLKIQRTERGDSAVYLCASSQTSGIYNEQFFGPGTRLTVL.

In this sample, this clone turned up once. The chain recombines TRBV6-5 with TRBJ2-5, with 10 bases that match TRBD2. The better agreement between TRBJ2-7 and the DNA end casts doubt on the J call. Germline lookup yields CDR1 MNHEY and CDR2 SVGAGI. The CDR3 is 16 residues long. The CDR3 protein is CASSSGLAVSSYEQYF. The CDR3 nucleotides read TGTGCCAGCAGTTCAGGACTAGCGGTAAGCTCCTACGAGCAGTACTTC.

The V and J genes are TRBV2 and TRBJ2-1; 13 bases are shared with TRBD2. Germline V gives CDR1 SNHLY, CDR2 FYNNEI. The CDR3 is 14 residues long. Losses at the gene ends were 6 bases for V and 10 bases for J; bases not matched to a gene: 6. The CDR3 reads CASSGLAGVEEQFF. The DNA for the CDR3 is TGTGCCAGCAGCGGACTAGCGGGGGTCGAGGAGCAGTTCTTC.

The chain links TRBV6-5 to TRBJ2-5, with a weak D call TRBD2 (6 bases). The J call may be incorrect, as the DNA end agrees better with TRBJ2-7. The V gene's germline CDR1 is MNHEY and CDR2 SVGAGI. The CDR3 has 15 residues. DNA for the CDR3: TGTGCCAGCAGTCCACTAGCACCGGGGACCTACGAGCAGTACTTC. It is translated as CASSPLAPGTYEQYF.

The chain combines TRBV6-6 with TRBJ2-1, with 8 bases identical to TRBD2. CDR1 and CDR2 from the germline V gene are MNHNY and SVGAGI (reference sequence). J lost 8 bases, V lost 5 bases, and 14 bases had no gene match. This CDR3 is 16 amino acids long. The CDR3 spells CASSTPGLGGLDEQFF. The CDR3 DNA reads TGTGCCAGCAGTACCCCGGGACTAGGGGGATTGGATGAGCAGTTCTTC.

The rearrangement joins TRBV6-1 to TRBJ1-5; the D gene is possibly TRBD1 (6 bases). With 3 bases removed from V and 8 bases from J, the gap between germline ends came to 8 bases. The CDR3 is made up of 12 amino acids. Germline CDR1 reads MNHNS; CDR2 reads SASEGT. The CDR3 reads CASSDRTEPQHF. Written as DNA, the CDR3 is TGTGCCAGCAGTGATAGGACAGAGCCCCAGCATTTT.

V is TRBV5-1 and J is TRBJ2-7; D possibly corresponds to TRBD2 (5 bases). The CDR3 has 15 amino acids. Trimming cost V 2 bases and J 0 bases, with 12 bases left between them. In germline, CDR1 is SGHRS, CDR2 YFSETQ. DNA of the CDR3: TGCGCCAGCAGCTTTTCGGGGAAGAGCTCCTACGAGCAGTACTTC. It encodes CASSFSGKSSYEQYF.

The chain recombines TRBV28 with TRBJ2-7; 9 bases line up with TRBD2. With 7 bases clipped from V and 2 bases from J, the junction kept 9 bases outside the gene matches. The CDR3 loop spans 15 amino acids. From germline, CDR1 is MDHEN and CDR2 SYDVKM. The CDR3 coding sequence is TGTGCCAGCATCCCTAGCGGGACGACCACCTACGAGCAGTACTTC. It translates to CASIPSGTTTYEQYF.

The chain joins TRBV5-4 to TRBJ1-2, with D possibly TRBD1 on 6 matching bases. Between the trimmed V and J ends, which lost 0 bases and 7 bases, there was a span of 13 bases. The CDR3 spans 14 residues. The germline V gene has CDR1 SGHNT and CDR2 YYREEE (reference sequence). The CDR3 reads CASSLDTGIRGYTF. In nucleotides, the CDR3 is TGTGCCAGCAGCTTGGATACAGGGATTCGTGGCTACACCTTC.

The V and J genes are TRBV2 and TRBJ1-5; 9 nucleotides agree with TRBD1. Germline loops: CDR1 SNHLY, CDR2 FYNNEI. After removal of 7 bases from V and 0 bases from J, the junction contained 4 bases not matched to a gene. The CDR3 is 15 amino acids. CDR3 in DNA: TGTGCCAGCACCCAGGGACAGGGTAGCAATCAGCCCCAGCATTTT. This gives the protein CASTQGQGSNQPQHF.

This clone has only one observation. The CDR3: CASSLPSLRQVDMNTEAFF. The CDR3 DNA reads TGCGCCAGCAGCTTGCCATCACTCAGACAGGTAGACATGAACACTGAAGCTTTCTTT. The rearrangement uses TRBV5-1 and TRBJ1-1; D is perhaps TRBD1 (6 bases). CDR1 SGHRS and CDR2 YFSETQ come from the germline V gene. V lost 1 base and J 0 bases, leaving 22 bases between the germline ends. This CDR3 comprises 19 residues. Full variable domain (missing parts from reference TRBV5-1 and TRBJ1-1): KAGVTQTPRYLIKTRGQQVTLSCSPISGHRSVSWYQQTPGQGLQFLFEYFSETQRNKGNFPGRFSGRQFSNSRSEMNVSTLELGDSALYLCASSLPSLRQVDMNTEAFFGQGTRLTVV.